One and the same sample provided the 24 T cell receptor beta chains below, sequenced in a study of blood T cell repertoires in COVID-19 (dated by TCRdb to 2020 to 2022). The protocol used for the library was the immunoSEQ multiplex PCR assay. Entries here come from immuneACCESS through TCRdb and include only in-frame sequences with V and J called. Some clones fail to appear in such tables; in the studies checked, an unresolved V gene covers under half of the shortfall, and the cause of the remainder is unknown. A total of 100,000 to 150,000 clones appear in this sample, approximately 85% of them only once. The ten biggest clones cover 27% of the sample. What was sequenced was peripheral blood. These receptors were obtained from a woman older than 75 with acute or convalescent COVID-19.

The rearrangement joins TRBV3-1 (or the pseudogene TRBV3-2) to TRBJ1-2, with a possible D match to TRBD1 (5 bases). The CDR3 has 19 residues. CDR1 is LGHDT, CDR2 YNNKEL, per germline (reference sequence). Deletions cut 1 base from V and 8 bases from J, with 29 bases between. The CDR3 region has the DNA TGTGCCAGCAGCCAAGCTTGGGGACTGGGGCGGGGGGTATCGTTCGGCTACACCTTC. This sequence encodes CASSQAWGLGRGVSFGYTF.

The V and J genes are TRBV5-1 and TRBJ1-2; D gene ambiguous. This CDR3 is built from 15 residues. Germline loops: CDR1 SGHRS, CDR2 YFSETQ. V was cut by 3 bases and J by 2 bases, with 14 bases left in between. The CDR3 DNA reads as TGCGCCAGCAGCTCCCTCCCCGGGGAAAACTATGGCTACACCTTC. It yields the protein CASSSLPGENYGYTF.

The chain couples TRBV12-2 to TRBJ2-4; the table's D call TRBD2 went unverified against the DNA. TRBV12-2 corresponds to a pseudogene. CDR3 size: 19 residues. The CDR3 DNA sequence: TGTGCAAGTCGCTTAGCAAGGGCTAGCGGGGCCCTAGCCAAAAACATTCAGTACTTC. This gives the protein CASRLARASGALAKNIQYF.

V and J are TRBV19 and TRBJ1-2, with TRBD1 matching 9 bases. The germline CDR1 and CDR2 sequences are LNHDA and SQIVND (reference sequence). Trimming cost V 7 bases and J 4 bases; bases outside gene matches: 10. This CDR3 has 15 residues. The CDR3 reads CASTQDRGVLYGYTF. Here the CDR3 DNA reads TGTGCCAGTACCCAGGACAGGGGCGTCCTCTATGGCTACACCTTC. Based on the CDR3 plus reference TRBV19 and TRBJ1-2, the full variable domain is DGGITQSPKYLFRKEGQNVTLSCEQNLNHDAMYWYRQDPGQGLRLIYYSQIVNDFQKGDIAEGYSVSREKKESFPLTVTSAQKNPTAFYLCASTQDRGVLYGYTFGSGTRLTVV.

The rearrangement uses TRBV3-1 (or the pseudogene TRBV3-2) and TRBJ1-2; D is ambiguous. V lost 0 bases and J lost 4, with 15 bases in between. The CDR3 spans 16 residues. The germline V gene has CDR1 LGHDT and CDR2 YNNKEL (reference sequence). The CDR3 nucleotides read TGTGCCAGCAGCCAAGAGTGGGCCCAGGCCCGCTATGGCTACACCTTC. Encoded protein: CASSQEWAQARYGYTF.

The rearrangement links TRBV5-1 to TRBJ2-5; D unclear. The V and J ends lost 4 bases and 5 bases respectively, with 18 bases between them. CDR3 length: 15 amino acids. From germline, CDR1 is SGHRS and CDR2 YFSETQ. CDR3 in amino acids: CASSHLSLTWETQYF. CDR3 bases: TGCGCCAGCAGCCACCTGTCTCTTACTTGGGAGACCCAGTACTTC.

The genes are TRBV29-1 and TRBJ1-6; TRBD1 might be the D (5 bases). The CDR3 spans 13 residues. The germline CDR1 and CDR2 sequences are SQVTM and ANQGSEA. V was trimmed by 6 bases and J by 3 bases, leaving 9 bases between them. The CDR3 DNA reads TGCAGCGTACAGGAGAACTATAATTCACCCCTCCACTTT. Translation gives CSVQENYNSPLHF.

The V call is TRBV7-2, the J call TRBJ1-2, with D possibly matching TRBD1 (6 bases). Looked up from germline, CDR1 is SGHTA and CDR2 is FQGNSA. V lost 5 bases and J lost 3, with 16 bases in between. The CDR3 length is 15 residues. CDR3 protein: CASSLGRRGDYGYTF. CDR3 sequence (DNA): TGTGCCAGCAGCCTCGGACGCAGGGGAGACTATGGCTACACCTTC.

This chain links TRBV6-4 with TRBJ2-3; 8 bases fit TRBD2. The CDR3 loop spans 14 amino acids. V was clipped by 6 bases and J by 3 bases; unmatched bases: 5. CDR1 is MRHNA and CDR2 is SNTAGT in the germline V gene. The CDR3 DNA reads TGTGCCAGCAGCCGAGCGGGGGAGACAGATACGCAGTATTTT. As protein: CASSRAGETDTQYF.

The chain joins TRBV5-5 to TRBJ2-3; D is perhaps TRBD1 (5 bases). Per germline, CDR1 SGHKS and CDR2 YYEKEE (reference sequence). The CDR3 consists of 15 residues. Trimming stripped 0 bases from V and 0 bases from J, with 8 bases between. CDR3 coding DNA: TGTGCCAGCAGCTTGGGCCAGGGCAGCACAGATACGCAGTATTTT. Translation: CASSLGQGSTDTQYF.

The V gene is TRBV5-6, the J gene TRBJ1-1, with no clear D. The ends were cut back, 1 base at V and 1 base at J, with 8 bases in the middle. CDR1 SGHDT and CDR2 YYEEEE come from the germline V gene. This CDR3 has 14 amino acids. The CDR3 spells CASSLRYGNTEAFF. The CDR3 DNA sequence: TGTGCCAGCAGCTTGCGGTATGGGAACACTGAAGCTTTCTTT.

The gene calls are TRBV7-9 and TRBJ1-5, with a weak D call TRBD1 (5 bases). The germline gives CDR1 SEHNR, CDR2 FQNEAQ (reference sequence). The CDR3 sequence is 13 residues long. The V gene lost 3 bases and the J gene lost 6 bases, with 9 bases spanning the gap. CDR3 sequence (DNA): TGTGCCAGCAGCTTCCAGGGTGGTCAGCCCCAGCATTTT. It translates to CASSFQGGQPQHF.

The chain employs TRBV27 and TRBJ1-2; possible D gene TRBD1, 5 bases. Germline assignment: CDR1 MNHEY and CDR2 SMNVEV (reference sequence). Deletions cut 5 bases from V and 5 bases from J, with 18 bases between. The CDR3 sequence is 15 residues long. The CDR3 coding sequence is TGTGCCAGCAGTCTACGGGGGGAGCCGGGATATGGCTACACCTTC. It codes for CASSLRGEPGYGYTF.

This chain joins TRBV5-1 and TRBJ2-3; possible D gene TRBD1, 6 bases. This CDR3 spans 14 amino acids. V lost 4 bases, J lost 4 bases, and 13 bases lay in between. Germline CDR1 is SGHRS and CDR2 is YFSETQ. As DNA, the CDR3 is TGCGCCAGCAGCGTCTCAGGGGTGGCAGATACGCAGTATTTT. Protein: CASSVSGVADTQYF.

CDR3 loop: CASSRPARQGGRPSYNEQFF. The CDR3 nucleotides read TGCGCCAGCAGCCGCCCCGCTAGACAGGGCGGACGGCCCTCCTACAATGAGCAGTTCTTC. V gene TRBV5-1 combines with J gene TRBJ2-1; 7 bases line up with TRBD1. The CDR3 sequence is 20 residues long. CDR1 is SGHRS, CDR2 YFSETQ, per germline. J gave up 0 bases and V 4 bases, and 19 bases lay outside the gene matches.

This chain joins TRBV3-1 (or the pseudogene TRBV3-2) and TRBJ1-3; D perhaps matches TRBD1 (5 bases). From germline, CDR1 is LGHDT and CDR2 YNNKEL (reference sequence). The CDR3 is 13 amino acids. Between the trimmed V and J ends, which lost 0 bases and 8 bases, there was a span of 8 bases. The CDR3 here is CASSQDAGHTIYF. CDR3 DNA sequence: TGTGCCAGCAGCCAAGATGCAGGGCACACCATATATTTT.

CDR3 residues: CASSLQGIGYTF. The CDR3 region has the DNA TGTGCCAGCAGTTTACAGGGGATTGGCTACACCTTC. V and J are TRBV28 and TRBJ1-2; D possibly corresponds to TRBD1 (6 bases). This CDR3 comprises 12 residues. The germline CDR1 and CDR2 sequences are MDHEN and SYDVKM. Trimming removed 2 bases from V and 7 bases from J, with 8 bases in between.

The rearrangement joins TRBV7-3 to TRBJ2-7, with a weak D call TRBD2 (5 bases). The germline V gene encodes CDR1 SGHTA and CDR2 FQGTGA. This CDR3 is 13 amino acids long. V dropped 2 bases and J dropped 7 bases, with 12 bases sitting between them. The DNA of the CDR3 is TGTGCCAGCAGCTTAGATCCGGGGTCGGAGCAGTACTTC. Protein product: CASSLDPGSEQYF.

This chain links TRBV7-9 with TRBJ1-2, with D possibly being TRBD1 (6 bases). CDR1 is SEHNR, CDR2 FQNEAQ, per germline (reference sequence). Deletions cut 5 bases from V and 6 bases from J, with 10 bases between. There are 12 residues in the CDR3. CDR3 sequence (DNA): TGTGCCAGCAGCACAGGGTCGAATGGCTACACCTTC. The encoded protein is CASSTGSNGYTF.

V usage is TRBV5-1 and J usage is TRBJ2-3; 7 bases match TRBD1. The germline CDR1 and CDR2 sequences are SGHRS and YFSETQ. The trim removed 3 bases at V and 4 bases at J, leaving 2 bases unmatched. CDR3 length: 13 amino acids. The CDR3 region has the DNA TGCGCCAGCAGCTCAGGGACAGCAGATACGCAGTATTTT. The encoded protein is CASSSGTADTQYF.

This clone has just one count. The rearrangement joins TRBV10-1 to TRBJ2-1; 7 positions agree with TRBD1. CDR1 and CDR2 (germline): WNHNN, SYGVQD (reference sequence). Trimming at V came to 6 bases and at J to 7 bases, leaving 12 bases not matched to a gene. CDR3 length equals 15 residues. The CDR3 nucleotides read TGCGCCAGCAGGAAAGACAGGGATCAGGTGAATGAGCAGTTCTTC. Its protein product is CASRKDRDQVNEQFF.

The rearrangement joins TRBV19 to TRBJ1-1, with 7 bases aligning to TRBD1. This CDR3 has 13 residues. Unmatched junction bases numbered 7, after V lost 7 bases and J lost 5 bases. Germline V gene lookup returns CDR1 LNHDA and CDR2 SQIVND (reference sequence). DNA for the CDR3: TGTGCCAGTAATAGGGGGCTTTATACTGAAGCTTTCTTT. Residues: CASNRGLYTEAFF.

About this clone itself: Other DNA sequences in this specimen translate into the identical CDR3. The CDR3 sequence is CASSLGQGSTGELFF. For the CDR3, the DNA is TGTGCCAGCAGTTTAGGACAGGGCTCCACCGGGGAGCTGTTTTTT. This chain joins TRBV27 and TRBJ2-2; 8 bases agree with TRBD1. Germline V gene lookup returns CDR1 MNHEY and CDR2 SMNVEV (reference sequence). CDR3 length: 15 residues. J lost 4 bases, V lost 2 bases, and 3 bases had no gene match.

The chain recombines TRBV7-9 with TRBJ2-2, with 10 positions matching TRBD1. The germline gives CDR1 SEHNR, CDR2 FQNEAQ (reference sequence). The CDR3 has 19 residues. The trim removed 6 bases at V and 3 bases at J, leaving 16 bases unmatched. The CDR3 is CASRTGQGTPDAYTGELFF. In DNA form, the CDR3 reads TGTGCCAGCAGAACGGGACAGGGGACACCCGATGCCTACACCGGGGAGCTGTTTTTT.